This is a list of T cell receptor beta chains from one sample in a study of cytomegalovirus exposure and HLA in healthy donors. Here immunoSEQ multiplex PCR was the method, and the copy in TCRdb shows in-frame clones only, minus some. The sample has about 250,000 clones; roughly 89% are singletons. Sequenced: PBMCs. The receptors were sampled from a man between 18 and 29 years old in good health and CMV-seronegative. The CDR3 runs from the conserved cysteine through the conserved F or W.

TRBJ1-2 TRBV28 CASTTFSGATYYGYTF
TRBJ2-1 TRBV27 CASSPTGGWDNEQFF
TRBJ1-4 TRBV4-3 CASSRQGVGEKLFF
TRBJ2-5 TRBV2 CARKPGTSEGETQYF
TRBJ2-1 TRBV9 CASSAQPFRGNNEQFF
TRBJ2-1 TRBV5-1 CASSLVRDNEQFF
TRBJ1-1 TRBV18 CASSPPEQVVTEAFF
TRBJ2-2 TRBV2 CASSVTSTGELFF
TRBJ2-2 TRBV4-3 CASSQDRASGGGAGELFF
TRBJ2-7 TRBV10-1 CASSEKGLAASYEQYF
TRBJ2-1 TRBV30 CAWKSGLAGVNEQFF
TRBJ1-5 TRBV7-2 CASSLAGGQGWQPQHF
TRBJ2-7 TRBV5-1 CASSFGVDEQYF
TRBJ2-7 TRBV10-1 CASTRLPVYEQYF
TRBJ2-5 TRBV18 CASSPPRDQETQYF
TRBJ2-7 TRBV12-5 CASGGLGQGAYEQYF
TRBJ1-5 TRBV15 CATSRDISGQIYSNQPQHF
TRBJ1-1 TRBV27 CASSLTGLMNTEAFF
TRBJ2-3 TRBV10-3 CAISGGHSKDTQYF
TRBJ2-7 TRBV6-1 CASSEAEGPYEQYF
TRBJ1-5 TRBV28 CASTSPVRGSNQPQHF
TRBJ2-2 TRBV2 CASSESPDRANTGELFF
TRBJ2-2 TRBV7-3 CASSFMAETGELFF
TRBJ2-3 TRBV2 CASSDSGGTTSTDTQYF
TRBJ2-7 TRBV18 CASSPRTEDAPYF
TRBJ1-1 TRBV5-4 CASSSTDRPYTEAFF